These 23 T cell receptor beta chains share one sample of origin, sequenced in a study of control samples from healthy donors and cancer patients. The data were produced by immunoSEQ multiplex PCR, yet TCRdb's version contains in-frame clones alone and is incomplete. The table records more than 100,000 clones, 70% to 90% of them present only once. Input material: blood. The receptors derive from a man aged 35 to 55 in good health.

The chain joins TRBV6-1 to TRBJ1-1; D gene uncertain. Trimming took 3 bases from V and 2 from J, leaving 10 bases between them. Germline CDR1 reads MNHNS; CDR2 reads SASEGT. CDR3 length: 14 amino acids. CDR3: CASSEVGGNTEAFF. In nucleotides, the CDR3 is TGTGCCAGCAGTGAGGTGGGCGGAAACACTGAAGCTTTCTTT.

The chain carries TRBV25-1 and TRBJ1-1, with TRBD1 matching 7 bases. This CDR3 is 15 amino acids long. Germline V CDR1 and CDR2: MGHDK, SYGVNS. Unmatched junction bases numbered 9, after V lost 3 bases and J lost 5 bases. The DNA for the CDR3 is TGTGCCAGCAGTGACCGACCGACAGGGAGAACTGAAGCTTTCTTT. It specifies CASSDRPTGRTEAFF.

This clone was observed a few times. The CDR3 spells CASRASTGNTEAFF. The CDR3 DNA reads as TGTGCCAGCAGGGCAAGTACAGGGAACACTGAAGCTTTCTTT. V usage is TRBV7-2 and J usage is TRBJ1-1, with a tentative D call TRBD1 (5 bases). Germline V gene sequence: CDR1 SGHTA, CDR2 FQGNSA. The CDR3 extends over 14 amino acids. With 6 bases removed from V and 1 base from J, the gap between germline ends came to 12 bases.

The chain employs TRBV5-1 and TRBJ1-2; a weak D match, TRBD1 (5 bases). Between the trimmed V and J ends, which lost 3 bases and 5 bases, there was a span of 11 bases. The CDR3 totals 13 residues. The germline gives CDR1 SGHRS, CDR2 YFSETQ. Written as DNA, the CDR3 is TGCGCCAGCAGCTGGGGGGGAGAGTATGGCTACACCTTC. It codes for CASSWGGEYGYTF.

V usage is TRBV3-1 (or the pseudogene TRBV3-2) and J usage is TRBJ2-5, with TRBD1 matching over 7 bases. In germline, CDR1 is LGHDT, CDR2 YNNKEL (reference sequence). The CDR3 sequence is 13 residues long. With V trimmed by 4 bases and J by 2 bases, 1 base remained unmatched. The CDR3 protein is CASSRTGQETQYF. Written as DNA, the CDR3 is TGTGCCAGCAGCCGGACAGGACAAGAGACCCAGTACTTC.

This sequence joins TRBV6-1 and TRBJ1-5; unclear D gene. The CDR3 runs 14 residues. CDR1 and CDR2 (germline): MNHNS, SASEGT. With 2 bases removed from V and 5 bases from J, the gap between germline ends came to 10 bases. DNA of the CDR3: TGTGCCAGCAGTGAACTTACAGTTTATCAGCCCCAGCATTTT. Translation gives CASSELTVYQPQHF.

In its sample, this clone was seen once. V usage is TRBV30 and J usage is TRBJ2-1, with D tentatively TRBD1 (6 bases). Between the trimmed V and J ends, which lost 2 bases and 7 bases, there was a span of 18 bases. CDR3 length: 15 amino acids. Germline loops: CDR1 GTSNPN, CDR2 SVGIG (reference sequence). The CDR3 sequence: CAWSPQGRSGNEQFF. Here the CDR3 DNA reads TGTGCCTGGAGTCCCCAGGGGCGTTCGGGGAATGAGCAGTTCTTC.

The V call is TRBV5-1, the J call TRBJ1-1, with D perhaps matching TRBD1 (6 bases). V was pared by 1 base and J by 0 bases, with 10 bases between. Germline CDR1 SGHRS, CDR2 YFSETQ. The CDR3 covers 15 residues. The DNA of the CDR3 is TGCGCCAGCAGCTTGTGGGCAGGGGTGAACACTGAAGCTTTCTTT. Amino acids: CASSLWAGVNTEAFF.

The chain employs TRBV3-1 (or the pseudogene TRBV3-2) and TRBJ2-3, with 10 bases aligning to TRBD2. The trim removed 2 bases at V and 6 bases at J, leaving 8 bases unmatched. This CDR3 has 16 residues. The germline gives CDR1 LGHDT, CDR2 YNNKEL (reference sequence). CDR3 bases: TGTGCCAGCAGCCAAAGGACTAGCGGTAGGTCGGATACGCAGTATTTT. This gives the protein CASSQRTSGRSDTQYF.

The chain uses TRBV7-2 and TRBJ2-2; tentatively, D is TRBD1 (5 bases). The closer fit of TRBJ1-3 to the DNA end suggests the J call may be wrong. Germline V CDR1 and CDR2: SGHTA, FQGNSA. This CDR3 is 17 amino acids long. The CDR3 protein is CASSFLKGNILGNTIYF. DNA for the CDR3: TGTGCCAGCAGCTTTTTAAAGGGGAACATTCTCGGAAACACCATATATTTT.

V usage is TRBV13 and J usage is TRBJ1-1; D unclear. The CDR3 extends over 13 amino acids. From germline, CDR1 is PRHDT and CDR2 FYEKMQ (reference sequence). With 1 base removed from V and 5 bases from J, the gap between germline ends came to 8 bases. The CDR3 nucleotides read TGTGCCAGCAGCTTAGCGGATCGGACTGAAGCTTTCTTT. As protein: CASSLADRTEAFF.

This rearrangement joins TRBV7-2 to TRBJ2-5, with D possibly matching TRBD2 (5 bases). The CDR3 is 14 amino acids. CDR1 and CDR2 (germline): SGHTA, FQGNSA. V was pared by 4 bases and J by 4 bases, with 13 bases between. This CDR3 reads CASSYLGRGETQYF. The CDR3 DNA reads TGTGCCAGCAGCTACCTGGGGAGAGGAGAGACCCAGTACTTC.

This rearrangement joins TRBV9 to TRBJ2-7; D unclear. This CDR3 comprises 14 residues. Germline V gene lookup returns CDR1 SGDLS and CDR2 YYNGEE. V lost 3 bases and J lost 5, with 15 bases in between. Here the CDR3 reads CASSAPSYPNEQYF. The CDR3 region has the DNA TGTGCCAGCAGCGCCCCCTCATATCCCAACGAGCAGTACTTC. Full variable domain (rest looked up from reference TRBV9 and TRBJ2-7): DSGVTQTPKHLITATGQRVTLRCSPRSGDLSVYWYQQSLDQGLQFLIQYYNGEERAKGNILERFSAQQFPDLHSELNLSSLELGDSALYFCASSAPSYPNEQYFGPGTRLTVT.

The V call is TRBV6-5, the J call TRBJ1-1; D remains ambiguous. The CDR3 covers 11 residues. V shed 7 bases and J shed 2 bases, with 5 bases lying between them. Germline lookup yields CDR1 MNHEY and CDR2 SVGAGI. The CDR3 spells CASNINTEAFF. The CDR3 DNA follows: TGTGCCAGCAACATCAACACTGAAGCTTTCTTT.

The V call is TRBV11-3, the J call TRBJ1-1; no clear D gene. The CDR3 spans 11 residues. V lost 1 base and J 9 bases, leaving 6 bases between the germline ends. From germline, CDR1 is SGHNT and CDR2 YENEEA. Written as DNA, the CDR3 is TGTGCCAGCAGCTTAGTTTACCAAGCTTTCTTT. It specifies CASSLVYQAFF.

This clone was picked up a small number of times. The J gene is TRBJ1-6, the V gene TRBV19; perhaps TRBD1 as D (6 bases). V lost 5 bases, J lost 8 bases, and 16 bases lay in between. Germline V gene lookup returns CDR1 LNHDA and CDR2 SQIVND (reference sequence). The CDR3 spans 15 residues. This chain's CDR3 is CASSPVGGAYSPLHF. CDR3 nucleotides: TGTGCCAGTAGTCCCGTCGGGGGGGCATATTCACCCCTCCACTTT.

The V and J genes are TRBV19 and TRBJ2-4; D perhaps matches TRBD1 (5 bases). This CDR3 region has 15 residues. Deletions cut 4 bases from V and 0 bases from J, with 10 bases between. Germline V lookup: CDR1 LNHDA, CDR2 SQIVND (reference sequence). Here the CDR3 reads CASSNSGLAKNIQYF. The CDR3 nucleotides read TGTGCCAGTAGTAATTCAGGGCTAGCCAAAAACATTCAGTACTTC. The complete variable domain, with remaining parts taken from reference TRBV19 and TRBJ2-4, reads DGGITQSPKYLFRKEGQNVTLSCEQNLNHDAMYWYRQDPGQGLRLIYYSQIVNDFQKGDIAEGYSVSREKKESFPLTVTSAQKNPTAFYLCASSNSGLAKNIQYFGAGTRLSVL.

V is TRBV19 and J is TRBJ1-1; no reliable D call. The CDR3 loop spans 15 amino acids. CDR1 is LNHDA, CDR2 SQIVND, per germline (reference sequence). V lost 7 bases to trimming and J lost 0 bases, with 15 bases between them. The CDR3 DNA reads TGTGCCAGTACTCCAGGAGGCAGAATGAACACTGAAGCTTTCTTT. It encodes CASTPGGRMNTEAFF.

This chain connects TRBV5-8 to TRBJ1-1; D uncertain. This CDR3 has 12 residues. Trimming removed 2 bases from V and 6 bases from J, with 8 bases in between. From germline, CDR1 is SGHTS and CDR2 YDEGEE. In nucleotides, the CDR3 is TGTGCCAGCAGCTTAACCCCCTCTGAAGCTTTCTTT. This codes for CASSLTPSEAFF. The entire variable domain, with the rest obtained from reference TRBV5-8 and TRBJ1-1, is as follows: EAGVTQSPTHLIKTRGQQATLRCSPISGHTSVYWYQQALGLGLQFLLWYDEGEERNRGNFPPRFSGRQFPNYSSELNVNALELEDSALYLCASSLTPSEAFFGQGTRLTVV.

This chain links TRBV3-1 (or the pseudogene TRBV3-2) with TRBJ2-2; unclear D gene. V was pared by 1 base and J by 2 bases, with 5 bases between. Per germline, CDR1 LGHDT and CDR2 YNNKEL (reference sequence). The CDR3 is 14 residues long. For the CDR3, the DNA is TGTGCCAGCAGCCAAGCTAGAAACACCGGGGAGCTGTTTTTT. As protein: CASSQARNTGELFF.

The chain has TRBV7-2 and TRBJ2-3, with unresolved D. Trimming pared 3 bases from V and 9 bases from J, leaving 13 bases between. The V gene's germline CDR1 is SGHTA and CDR2 FQGNSA. This CDR3 contains 13 residues. As DNA, the CDR3 is TGTGCCAGCAGCTTCAAAGGGATCCCCACGCAGTATTTT. This translates into CASSFKGIPTQYF.

This clone was counted a few times. J is TRBJ1-4 and V is TRBV19, with TRBD1 identical over 7 bases. Losses at the gene ends were 6 bases for V and 5 bases for J; bases not matched to a gene: 6. This CDR3 spans 14 amino acids. Germline V gene sequence: CDR1 LNHDA, CDR2 SQIVND (reference sequence). DNA for the CDR3: TGTGCCAGTAGCCGGGACAGTGGAAATGAAAAACTGTTTTTT. Its protein product is CASSRDSGNEKLFF.

The chain has TRBV4-2 and TRBJ1-2; D might be TRBD1 (5 bases). CDR1 and CDR2 (germline): LGHNA, YNFKEQ. The CDR3 length is 13 residues. V dropped 0 bases and J dropped 8 bases, with 10 bases sitting between them. The CDR3 DNA is TGTGCCAGCAGCCAAGATGGGCAGGGCGGCTACACCTTC. The encoded protein is CASSQDGQGGYTF.